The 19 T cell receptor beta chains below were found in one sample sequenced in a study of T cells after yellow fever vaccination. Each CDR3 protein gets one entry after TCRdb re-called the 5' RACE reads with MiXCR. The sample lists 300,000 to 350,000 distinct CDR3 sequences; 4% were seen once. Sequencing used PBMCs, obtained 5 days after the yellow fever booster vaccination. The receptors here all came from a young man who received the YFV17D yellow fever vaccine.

CDR3 sequence reads: CASYPGGGSEQFF. In DNA, the CDR3 is TGTGCCAGCTACCCAGGGGGGGGGAGTGAGCAGTTCTTC. This chain joins TRBV27 and TRBJ2-1; possibly TRBD1 or TRBD2 for D (7 bases each). The length of the CDR3 is 13 residues. Per the germline V gene, CDR1 is MNHEY and CDR2 is SMNVEV (reference sequence). Trimming removed 8 bases at V and 9 bases at J, with 17 bases between.

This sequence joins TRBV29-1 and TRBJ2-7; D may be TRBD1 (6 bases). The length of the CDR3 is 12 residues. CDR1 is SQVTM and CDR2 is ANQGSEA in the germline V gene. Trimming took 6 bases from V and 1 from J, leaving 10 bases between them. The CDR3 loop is CSVEGTSYEQYF. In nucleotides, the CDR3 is TGCAGCGTCGAGGGGACATCCTACGAGCAGTACTTC.

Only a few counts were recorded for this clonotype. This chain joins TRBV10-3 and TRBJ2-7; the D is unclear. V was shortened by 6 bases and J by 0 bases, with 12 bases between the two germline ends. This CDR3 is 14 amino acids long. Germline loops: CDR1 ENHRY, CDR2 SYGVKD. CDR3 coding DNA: TGTGCCATCAGCGATGGCCCGGCCTCCTACGAGCAGTACGTC. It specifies CAISDGPASYEQYV.

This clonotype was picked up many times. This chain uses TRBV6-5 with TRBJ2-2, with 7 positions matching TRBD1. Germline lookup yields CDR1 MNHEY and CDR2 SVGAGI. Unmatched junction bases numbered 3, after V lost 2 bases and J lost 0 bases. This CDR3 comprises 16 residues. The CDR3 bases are TGTGCCAGCAGTTACGAACAGGGGACGAACACCGGGGAGCTGTTTTTT. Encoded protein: CASSYEQGTNTGELFF.

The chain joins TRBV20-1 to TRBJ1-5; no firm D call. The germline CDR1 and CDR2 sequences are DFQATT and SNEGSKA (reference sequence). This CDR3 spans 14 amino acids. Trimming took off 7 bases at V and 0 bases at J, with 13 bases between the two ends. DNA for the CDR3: TGCAGTGTTCCGTCGGGTGGTAGCAATCAGCCCCAGCATTTT. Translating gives CSVPSGGSNQPQHF.

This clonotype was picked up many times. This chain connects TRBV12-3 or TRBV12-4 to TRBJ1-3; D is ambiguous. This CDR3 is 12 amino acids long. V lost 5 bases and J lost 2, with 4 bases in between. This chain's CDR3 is CASSDAGNTIYF. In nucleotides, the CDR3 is TGTGCCAGCAGTGACGCTGGAAACACCATATATTTT.

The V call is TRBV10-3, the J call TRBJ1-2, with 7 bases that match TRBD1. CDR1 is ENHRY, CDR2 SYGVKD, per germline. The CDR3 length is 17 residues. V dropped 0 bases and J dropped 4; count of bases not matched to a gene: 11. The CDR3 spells CAISESVGGQRSYGYTF. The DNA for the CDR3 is TGTGCCATCAGTGAGTCGGTCGGGGGACAGCGGTCCTATGGCTACACCTTC.

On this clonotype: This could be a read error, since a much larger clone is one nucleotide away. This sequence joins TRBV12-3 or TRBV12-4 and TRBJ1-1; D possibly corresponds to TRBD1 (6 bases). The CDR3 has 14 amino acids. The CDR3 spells CASSPQGSNTESFF. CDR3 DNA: TGTGCCAGCAGTCCGCAGGGGTCGAACACTGAATCTTTCTTT.

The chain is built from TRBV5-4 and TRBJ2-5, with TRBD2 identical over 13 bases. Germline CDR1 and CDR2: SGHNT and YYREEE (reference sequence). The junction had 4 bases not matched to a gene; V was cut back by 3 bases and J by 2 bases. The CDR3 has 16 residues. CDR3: CASSSALAGGQETQYF. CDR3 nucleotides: TGTGCCAGCAGCTCCGCACTAGCGGGGGGGCAAGAGACCCAGTACTTC.

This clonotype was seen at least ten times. As DNA, the CDR3 is TGTGCCTCATCTACCGGGACAGGGGATGAAAAACTGTTTTTT. Its protein is CASSTGTGDEKLFF. This chain links TRBV2 with TRBJ1-4; 10 bases line up with TRBD1. The J segment lost 6 bases and the V segment lost 11 bases, leaving 9 bases of the junction unmatched. Germline V gene data show CDR1 as SNHLY and CDR2 as FYNNEI. CDR3 size: 14 residues.

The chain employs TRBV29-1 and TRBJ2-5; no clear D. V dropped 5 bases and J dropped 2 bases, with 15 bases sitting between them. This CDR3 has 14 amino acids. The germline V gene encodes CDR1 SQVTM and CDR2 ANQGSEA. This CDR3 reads CSVPTPQRQETQYF. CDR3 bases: TGCAGCGTTCCCACACCACAGCGACAAGAGACCCAGTACTTC.

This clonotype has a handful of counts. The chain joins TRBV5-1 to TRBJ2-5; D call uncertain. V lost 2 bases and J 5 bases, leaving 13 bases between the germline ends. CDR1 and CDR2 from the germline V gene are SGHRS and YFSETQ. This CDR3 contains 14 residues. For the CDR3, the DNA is TGCGCCAGCAGCTTAGGAACTAATCTTGAGACCCAGTACTTC. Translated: CASSLGTNLETQYF.

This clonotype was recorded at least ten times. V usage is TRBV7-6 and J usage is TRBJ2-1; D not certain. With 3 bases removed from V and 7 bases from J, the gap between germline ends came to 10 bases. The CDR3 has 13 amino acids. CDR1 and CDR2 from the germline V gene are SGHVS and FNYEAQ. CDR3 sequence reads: CASSLTPFNEQFF. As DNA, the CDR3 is TGTGCCAGCAGCTTGACTCCGTTTAATGAGCAGTTCTTC.

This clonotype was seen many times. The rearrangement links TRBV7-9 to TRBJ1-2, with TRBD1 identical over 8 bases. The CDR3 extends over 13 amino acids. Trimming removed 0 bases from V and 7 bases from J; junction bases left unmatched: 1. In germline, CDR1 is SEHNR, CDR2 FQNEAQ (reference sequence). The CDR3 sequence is CASSLATGGGYTF. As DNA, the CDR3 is TGTGCCAGCAGCTTAGCTACAGGGGGTGGCTACACCTTC.

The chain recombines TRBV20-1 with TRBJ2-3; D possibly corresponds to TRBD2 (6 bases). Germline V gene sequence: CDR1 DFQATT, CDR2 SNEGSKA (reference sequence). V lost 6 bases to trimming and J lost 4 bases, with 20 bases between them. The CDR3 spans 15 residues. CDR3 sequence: CSADNAGQVADTQYF. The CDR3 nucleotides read TGCAGTGCCGATAACGCGGGGCAAGTGGCAGATACGCAGTATTTT.

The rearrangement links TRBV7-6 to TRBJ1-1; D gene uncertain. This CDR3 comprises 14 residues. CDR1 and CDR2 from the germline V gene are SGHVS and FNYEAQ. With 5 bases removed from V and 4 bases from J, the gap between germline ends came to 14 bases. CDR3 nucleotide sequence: TGTGCCAGCAGCCTGGGAGGGCCGGGCACTGAAGCTTTCTTT. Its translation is CASSLGGPGTEAFF.

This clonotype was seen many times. The CDR3 DNA follows: TGTGCCAGCAGCGTAGTTGGGACAGGGGGCAATGAGCAGTTCTTC. Its protein product is CASSVVGTGGNEQFF. This chain connects TRBV9 to TRBJ2-1, with 11 positions matching TRBD1. Trimming took 0 bases from V and 6 from J; bases not matched to a gene: 2. This CDR3 contains 15 residues. Per germline, CDR1 SGDLS and CDR2 YYNGEE.

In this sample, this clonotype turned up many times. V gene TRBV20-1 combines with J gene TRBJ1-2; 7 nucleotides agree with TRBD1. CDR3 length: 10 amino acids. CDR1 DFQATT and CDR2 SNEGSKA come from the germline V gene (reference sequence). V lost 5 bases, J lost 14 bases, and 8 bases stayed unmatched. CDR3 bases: TGCAGTGCTGAAAGGGGGCGAGTAACCTTC. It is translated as CSAERGRVTF.

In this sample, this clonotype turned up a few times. The CDR3 DNA reads TGCAGTGCCAATGACAGGGGGCAGGGGCCCCAGCATTTT. Protein product: CSANDRGQGPQHF. This chain connects TRBV20-1 to TRBJ1-5, with 10 bases identical to TRBD1. Losses at the gene ends were 6 bases for V and 9 bases for J; bases not matched to a gene: 8. The CDR3 is made up of 13 amino acids. The germline V gene encodes CDR1 DFQATT and CDR2 SNEGSKA (reference sequence).